A selection of T cell receptor beta chains follows, all from one sample in a study of blood T cell repertoires in COVID-19. The assay was immunoSEQ multiplex PCR, and TCRdb's table has in-frame clones only and misses some. The sample shows some 150,000 clones, 70% to 90% of them seen only once. Sequencing used PBMCs or T cells enriched from blood (not recorded which). These receptors all stem from a man in his fifties or sixties who had recovered from COVID-19. Each CDR3 is given with its conserved first and last residue. A D gene is named only where the DNA matches it firmly. Not every row has a clone size; where given, it reads once, few, many or a size class.

D: -; V: TRBV19; size: -; J: TRBJ1-1; CDR3: CPRWFTGGFAEAFF; DNA: TGCCCCCGCTGGTTTACGGGGGGTTTTGCTGAAGCTTTCTTT
D: TRBD1; V: TRBV10-3; size: -; J: TRBJ2-6; CDR3: CAIRDSSGANVLTF; DNA: TGTGCCATAAGGGACAGCTCTGGGGCCAACGTCCTGACTTTC
D: TRBD1; V: TRBV5-1; size: once; J: TRBJ1-1; CDR3: CASSLVAGGNTEAFF; DNA: TGCGCCAGCAGCTTGGTTGCAGGGGGGAACACTGAAGCTTTCTTT
D: -; V: TRBV21-1; size: -; J: TRBJ1-4; CDR3: CASSKVRQDGEKLFF; DNA: TGTGCCAGCAGCAAAGTTCGGCAGGATGGTGAAAAACTGTTTTTT
D: TRBD2; V: TRBV24-1; size: -; J: TRBJ2-1; CDR3: CATSEGLAGGASPYNEQFF; DNA: TGTGCCACCAGTGAGGGACTAGCGGGAGGCGCCAGCCCTTACAATGAGCAGTTCTTC
D: -; V: TRBV4-3; size: few; J: TRBJ2-1; CDR3: CASSQDRLAASYNEQFF; DNA: TGCGCCAGCAGCCAAGATCGGCTAGCTGCATCCTACAATGAGCAGTTCTTC
D: TRBD1; V: TRBV7-2; size: -; J: TRBJ2-3; CDR3: CASSFDRATDTQYF; DNA: TGTGCCAGCAGCTTTGACAGGGCGACAGATACGCAGTATTTT
D: -; V: TRBV12-3/TRBV12-4; size: -; J: TRBJ1-2; CDR3: CASSASPRGGYTF; DNA: TGTGCCAGCAGTGCTAGTCCTAGGGGGGGCTACACCTTC
D: -; V: TRBV7-9; size: -; J: TRBJ1-4; CDR3: CASSLTLGGLEKLFF; DNA: TGTGCCAGCAGCTTAACCTTGGGGGGGCTGGAAAAACTGTTTTTT
D: TRBD1; V: TRBV25-1; size: -; J: TRBJ2-2; CDR3: CASRGTGVTGELFF; DNA: TGTGCCAGCAGGGGAACAGGGGTCACCGGGGAGCTGTTTTTT
D: TRBD2; V: TRBV7-2; size: -; J: TRBJ2-7; CDR3: CASSLRGGRDPYEQYF; DNA: TGTGCCAGCAGCTTAAGAGGCGGGAGGGATCCCTACGAGCAGTACTTC
D: TRBD2; V: TRBV3-1/TRBV3-2; size: once; J: TRBJ2-3; CDR3: CASSASSGGRTDTQYF; DNA: TGTGCCAGCAGCGCGTCTAGCGGGGGCCGCACAGATACGCAGTATTTT
D: TRBD2; V: TRBV5-8; size: -; J: TRBJ2-3; CDR3: CASSLALVMEAGNTDTQYF; DNA: TGTGCCAGCAGCTTGGCCCTGGTGATGGAAGCGGGGAACACAGATACGCAGTATTTT
D: -; V: TRBV9; size: -; J: TRBJ2-1; CDR3: CASSVAWGDWSSYNEQFF; DNA: TGTGCCAGCAGCGTAGCTTGGGGGGACTGGAGCTCCTACAATGAGCAGTTCTTC
D: TRBD2; V: TRBV27; size: once; J: TRBJ2-4; CDR3: CASTGLAGLAKNIQYF; DNA: TGTGCCAGCACCGGACTAGCGGGATTAGCCAAAAACATTCAGTACTTC
D: TRBD2; V: TRBV3-1/TRBV3-2; size: -; J: TRBJ2-1; CDR3: CASSARAAGAGEQFF; DNA: TGTGCCAGCAGCGCCCGGGCAGCGGGGGCGGGTGAGCAGTTCTTC
D: TRBD1; V: TRBV18; size: -; J: TRBJ1-5; CDR3: CASSKGTGAHQPQHF; DNA: TGTGCCAGCTCAAAGGGGACAGGGGCGCATCAGCCCCAGCATTTT
D: TRBD1; V: TRBV7-9; size: once; J: TRBJ2-1; CDR3: CASSSTGLAPYNEQFF; DNA: TGTGCCAGCAGCTCGACAGGGCTGGCCCCTTACAATGAGCAGTTCTTC
D: -; V: TRBV13; size: -; J: TRBJ2-2; CDR3: CASSLRHLFDSGSPRTGELFF; DNA: TGTGCCAGCAGCTTACGGCACCTTTTTGATTCCGGGAGTCCCCGGACCGGGGAGCTGTTTTTT
D: -; V: TRBV7-8; size: -; J: TRBJ2-5; CDR3: CASSRDFQETQYF; DNA: TGTGCCAGCAGCCGGGACTTCCAAGAGACCCAGTACTTC